These 24 T cell receptor beta chains came from one sample sequenced in a study of memory CD4+ T cells and cytomegalovirus serostatus. Single viable CD3+CD4+CD8-CD45RO+ cells were sorted as the memory CD4+ T cells. The protocol was immunoSEQ multiplex PCR, while the TCRdb copy is restricted to in-frame clones and leaves out a portion. The table shows under 80,000 clones, with 75% to 90% occurring only once. The sequenced sample consisted of memory CD4+ T cells from blood. The receptors derive from an adult in good health and CMV-seronegative.

The rearrangement links TRBV28 to TRBJ1-2; maybe TRBD1 (5 bases). V was cut by 2 bases and J by 8 bases, with 12 bases left in between. Germline V gene sequence: CDR1 MDHEN, CDR2 SYDVKM. The CDR3 spans 13 residues. The CDR3 spells CASSLKGPLGYTF. CDR3 bases: TGTGCCAGCAGTTTAAAGGGACCCTTGGGCTACACCTTC.

V usage is TRBV7-9 and J usage is TRBJ2-6, with 9 bases that match TRBD1. The V gene end was trimmed by 1 base and the J gene end by 1 base; junction bases not matched to a gene: 8. Germline V gives CDR1 SEHNR, CDR2 FQNEAQ (reference sequence). The CDR3 has 19 residues. The CDR3: CASSLVVGTGYSGANVLTF. The CDR3 coding sequence is TGTGCCAGCAGCTTAGTCGTCGGGACAGGGTATTCTGGGGCCAACGTCCTGACTTTC.

This chain joins TRBV2 and TRBJ2-1, with D perhaps given as TRBD1 or TRBD2 (5 bases each). Germline CDR1 is SNHLY and CDR2 is FYNNEI. The length of the CDR3 is 12 residues. V gave up 1 base and J gave up 9 bases, with 7 bases separating them. CDR3 coding DNA: TGTGCCAGCAGTGAAGGTGGGACTGAGCAGTTCTTC. Translated, it gives CASSEGGTEQFF.

This chain connects TRBV2 to TRBJ1-5; 9 bases map to TRBD1. Germline lookup yields CDR1 SNHLY and CDR2 FYNNEI. CDR3 length: 14 residues. J lost 5 bases, V lost 10 bases, and 9 bases had no gene match. Written as DNA, the CDR3 is TGTGCCACCTCGGGACAGGGAAGGTATCAGCCCCAGCATTTT. It codes for CATSGQGRYQPQHF.

V gene TRBV10-2 combines with J gene TRBJ2-7, with TRBD2 matching over 8 bases. V was clipped by 8 bases and J by 3 bases; unmatched bases: 9. The CDR3 totals 14 residues. Germline CDR1 and CDR2: WSHSY and SAAADI. Written as DNA, the CDR3 is TGCGCCAGCTCCCGGACGAGCGGGAGCTACGAGCAGTACTTC. Protein: CASSRTSGSYEQYF.

The chain couples TRBV2 to TRBJ1-3; 8 nucleotides line up with TRBD1. Germline CDR1 reads SNHLY; CDR2 reads FYNNEI. CDR3 length: 16 amino acids. V was pared by 7 bases and J by 0 bases, with 8 bases of the junction left unmatched. The CDR3, as DNA: TGTGCCAGCACCTTCCAGGGGGCCAGCTCTGGAAACACCATATATTTT. Translated, it gives CASTFQGASSGNTIYF.

The chain employs TRBV7-2 and TRBJ1-5, with D unclear. The CDR3 has 14 residues. The V end lost 1 base, the J end lost 3 bases, and 7 bases lay between the germline ends. Germline V gene sequence: CDR1 SGHTA, CDR2 FQGNSA. The CDR3 loop reads CASSLGRNNQPQHF. The CDR3 DNA follows: TGTGCCAGCAGCTTAGGACGGAACAATCAGCCCCAGCATTTT.

The chain recombines TRBV5-6 with TRBJ2-5; 8 bases are shared with TRBD2. This CDR3 spans 14 amino acids. V trimming: 0 bases; J trimming: 5 bases; junction bases outside the gene matches: 3. Germline V gene data show CDR1 as SGHDT and CDR2 as YYEEEE. In DNA, the CDR3 is TGTGCCAGCAGCTTGGCGGGGGGGCTGGAGACCCAGTACTTC. Residues: CASSLAGGLETQYF.

This chain uses TRBV7-2 with TRBJ2-7, with D perhaps matching TRBD2 (5 bases). The V end was cut by 5 bases, the J end by 1 base, with 12 bases between. CDR1 is SGHTA and CDR2 is FQGNSA in the germline V gene. This CDR3 is 14 amino acids long. The CDR3 bases are TGTGCCAGCAGCCGTAGCGTTGGGTCCTACGAGCAGTACTTC. Its protein product is CASSRSVGSYEQYF.

The V call is TRBV2, the J call TRBJ1-6, with D maybe TRBD1 (5 bases). Trimming shortened V by 3 bases and J by 10 bases, and 19 bases separated the two germline ends. The CDR3 is made up of 16 amino acids. The germline V gene has CDR1 SNHLY and CDR2 FYNNEI. The CDR3 sequence: CASSERGDGVRSPLHF. DNA for the CDR3: TGTGCCAGCAGTGAGAGAGGGGACGGTGTGAGATCACCCCTCCACTTT.

V and J are TRBV13 and TRBJ2-7, with a weak D call TRBD2 (6 bases). CDR1 PRHDT and CDR2 FYEKMQ come from the germline V gene (reference sequence). The CDR3 totals 13 residues. V dropped 5 bases and J dropped 5 bases, with 13 bases sitting between them. The CDR3 sequence: CASSPTRPHEQYF. For the CDR3, the DNA is TGTGCCAGCAGCCCGACTAGGCCCCACGAGCAGTACTTC.

The genes are TRBV6-6 and TRBJ2-5; the D call may be TRBD1 or TRBD2 (5 bases each). CDR3 length equals 15 residues. Germline lookup yields CDR1 MNHNY and CDR2 SVGAGI (reference sequence). V shed 7 bases and J shed 5 bases, with 20 bases lying between them. The CDR3 DNA follows: TGTGCCAGCAACCCCCGGGACCGCCTGGGGGAGACCCAGTACTTC. Its protein product is CASNPRDRLGETQYF.

This chain uses TRBV5-4 with TRBJ2-7; 8 nucleotides line up with TRBD2. This CDR3 has 17 residues. V shed 4 bases, J shed 4 bases, and the junction held 16 bases outside the gene matches. The germline V gene has CDR1 SGHNT and CDR2 YYREEE (reference sequence). DNA of the CDR3: TGTGCCAGCAGCGGGGCGGGATCAGCGGGAGTGGGTTACGAGCAGTACTTC. The encoded protein is CASSGAGSAGVGYEQYF.

This chain connects TRBV2 to TRBJ1-1, with a possible D match to TRBD1 (5 bases). The CDR3 contains 14 residues. Trimming stripped 3 bases from V and 5 bases from J, with 13 bases between. Germline V gives CDR1 SNHLY, CDR2 FYNNEI. The CDR3, as DNA: TGTGCCAGCAGTGAGGGAAGGGGAGTGACTGAAGCTTTCTTT. This encodes CASSEGRGVTEAFF.

The V call is TRBV5-4, the J call TRBJ2-6, with TRBD1 as a possible D gene (5 bases). The ends were cut back, 4 bases at V and 0 bases at J, with 8 bases in the middle. The CDR3 totals 15 residues. The germline V gene has CDR1 SGHNT and CDR2 YYREEE (reference sequence). The CDR3 loop reads CASSLDISGANVLTF. In DNA, the CDR3 is TGTGCCAGCAGCCTGGACATCTCTGGGGCCAACGTCCTGACTTTC.

The rearrangement joins TRBV11-1 to TRBJ2-7; a weak D match, TRBD2 (6 bases). Trimming took off 1 base at V and 5 bases at J, with 12 bases between the two ends. The V gene's germline CDR1 is SGHAT and CDR2 FQDESV (reference sequence). The CDR3 totals 14 residues. This CDR3 is CASSLVLGEDEQYF. For the CDR3, the DNA is TGTGCCAGCAGCTTAGTGTTAGGGGAGGACGAGCAGTACTTC.

The genes are TRBV6-1 and TRBJ2-7; 7 positions agree with TRBD1. The CDR3 has 15 amino acids. V gave up 8 bases and J gave up 4 bases; unmatched junction bases: 14. In germline, CDR1 is MNHNS, CDR2 SASEGT. The CDR3 coding sequence is TGTGCCAGCGAAGAAAGGGGGCTGGGGATGTACGAGCAGTACTTC. Its protein is CASEERGLGMYEQYF.

This chain joins TRBV28 and TRBJ2-1; D uncertain. This CDR3 region has 12 residues. Trimming pared 7 bases from V and 9 bases from J, leaving 13 bases between. Germline lookup yields CDR1 MDHEN and CDR2 SYDVKM. Here the CDR3 reads CASKWPQSEQFF. DNA of the CDR3: TGTGCCAGCAAGTGGCCCCAGAGTGAGCAGTTCTTC.

V usage is TRBV9 and J usage is TRBJ2-3, with TRBD1 matching over 7 bases. The V gene's germline CDR1 is SGDLS and CDR2 YYNGEE. V shed 0 bases and J 0 bases; nucleotides not matched to a gene: 4. There are 16 residues in the CDR3. The CDR3, as DNA: TGTGCCAGCAGCGTAGTAGTCAGGGGGAGCACAGATACGCAGTATTTT. It is translated as CASSVVVRGSTDTQYF. Filled out from reference TRBV9 and TRBJ2-3, the complete variable domain reads DSGVTQTPKHLITATGQRVTLRCSPRSGDLSVYWYQQSLDQGLQFLIQYYNGEERAKGNILERFSAQQFPDLHSELNLSSLELGDSALYFCASSVVVRGSTDTQYFGPGTRLTVL.

The chain is built from TRBV7-2 and TRBJ2-7, with 7 positions matching TRBD1. Trimming took 4 bases from V and 3 from J; bases not matched to a gene: 9. The CDR3 is 15 amino acids. The germline gives CDR1 SGHTA, CDR2 FQGNSA. CDR3 loop: CASSSQGNPSYEQYF. CDR3 bases: TGTGCCAGCAGCTCACAGGGGAACCCCAGCTACGAGCAGTACTTC.

The chain uses TRBV9 and TRBJ2-3; 9 bases line up with TRBD1. V lost 4 bases to trimming and J lost 6 bases; unmatched junction nucleotides: 12. This CDR3 has 16 residues. The V gene's germline CDR1 is SGDLS and CDR2 YYNGEE. CDR3 sequence reads: CASSPRTGEQGDTQYF. CDR3 nucleotides: TGTGCCAGCAGCCCGAGGACAGGGGAACAGGGTGATACGCAGTATTTT.

This chain links TRBV25-1 with TRBJ1-1; the D gene is possibly TRBD1 (5 bases). The CDR3 totals 14 residues. Germline loops: CDR1 MGHDK, CDR2 SYGVNS. With 5 bases removed from V and 5 bases from J, the gap between germline ends came to 15 bases. The chain's CDR3 is CASSPSGGYTEAFF. The CDR3 DNA reads TGTGCCAGCAGTCCCAGCGGGGGATATACTGAAGCTTTCTTT.

The chain links TRBV7-2 to TRBJ1-1, with D hard to call. Trimming took off 3 bases at V and 3 bases at J, with 8 bases between the two ends. The CDR3 sequence is 13 residues long. Germline V CDR1 and CDR2: SGHTA, FQGNSA. The CDR3 sequence: CASSFSRYTEAFF. CDR3 nucleotide sequence: TGTGCCAGCAGCTTTTCCAGATACACTGAAGCTTTCTTT.

The chain carries TRBV28 and TRBJ2-1; TRBD2 agrees at 13 bases. The germline V gene encodes CDR1 MDHEN and CDR2 SYDVKM. This CDR3 comprises 15 residues. With V trimmed by 6 bases and J by 6 bases, 5 bases remained unmatched. The CDR3 sequence is CASRVGTSGTNEQFF. As DNA, the CDR3 is TGTGCCAGCAGGGTCGGGACTAGCGGGACCAATGAGCAGTTCTTC.